This T cell receptor beta chain was sequenced during a study of patients and donors after allogeneic stem cell transplantation. MiXCR, applied by TCRdb to the RT-PCR reads, yields one record per CDR3 protein. This table has about a million distinct CDR3 sequences, about a sixth appearing once. Trimming cost V 3 bases and J 6 bases, with 8 bases left between them. This CDR3 is 13 amino acids long. From germline, CDR1 is LGHDT and CDR2 YNNKEL (reference sequence). V is TRBV3-1 and J is TRBJ2-2; D gene unclear. The source of this sequence is a human donor who was either an allogeneic HSCT recipient or a stem cell or donor lymphocyte infusion donor (not recorded which). It is not recorded whose cells these are; they may come from a transplant donor. The sequenced sample was blood, either unsorted or a sorted T cell fraction (not recorded which). The CDR3 protein is CASSQFKPGELFF. In DNA form, the CDR3 reads TGTGCCAGCAGCCAGTTCAAACCCGGGGAGCTGTTTTTT.